This TCR beta chain is from a study of Graves' ophthalmopathy and Graves' hyperthyroidism. Clinicians diagnosed using symptoms, serum thyroxine, TRAb, thyroid ultrasound and orbital computed tomography. RNA transcripts yielded amplified TCR beta CDR3 regions. Following a first-round RT-PCR that used HTBI primers, a second-round multiplex PCR was carried out. TCRdb fed the multiplex PCR reads into MiXCR, producing one record per CDR3 protein. The sample consists of about 380,000 distinct CDR3 sequences, 15% of them appearing once. Whole-study results and caveats: Most expanded clonotypes in thyroid above 0.001 frequency also showed up in blood.

The sample holds many counts of this clonotype. Its antigen is undetermined. The J segment lost 7 bases and the V segment lost 5 bases, leaving 10 bases of the junction unmatched. The CDR3 loop spans 15 amino acids. The specimen sequenced was peripheral blood. The chain couples TRBV12-3 or TRBV12-4 to TRBJ1-2; 10 bases agree with TRBD1. The sequence derives from a woman between 18 and 30 years old with stable Graves' hyperthyroidism. CDR3 protein: CASSLTGTGEGGYTF. DNA of the CDR3: TGTGCCAGCAGTCTCACCGGGACAGGGGAGGGTGGCTACACCTTC.